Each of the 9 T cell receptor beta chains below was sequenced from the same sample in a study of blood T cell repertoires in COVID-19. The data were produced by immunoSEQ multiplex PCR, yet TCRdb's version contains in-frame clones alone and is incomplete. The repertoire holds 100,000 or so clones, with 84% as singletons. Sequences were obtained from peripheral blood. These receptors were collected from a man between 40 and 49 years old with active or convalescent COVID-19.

The CDR3 DNA reads as TGTGCCAGCCACCCGTTGGGGGACAGTCACTCTGGAAACACCATATATTTT. Protein: CASHPLGDSHSGNTIYF. The chain couples TRBV19 to TRBJ1-3; 7 positions match TRBD1. CDR1 LNHDA and CDR2 SQIVND come from the germline V gene (reference sequence). The CDR3 covers 17 residues. V trimming: 9 bases; J trimming: 0 bases; junction bases outside the gene matches: 14.

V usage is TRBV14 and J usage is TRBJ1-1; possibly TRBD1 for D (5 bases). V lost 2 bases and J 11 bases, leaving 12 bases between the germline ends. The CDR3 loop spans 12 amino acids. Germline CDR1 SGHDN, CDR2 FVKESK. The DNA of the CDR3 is TGTGCCAGCAGCCAATGGGGGACTTTTGCTTTCTTT. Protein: CASSQWGTFAFF.

CDR3 nucleotides: TGTGCCAGCAGTTACTTAGGGGGTTCCTACAATGAGCAGTTCTTC. Its protein product is CASSYLGGSYNEQFF. V usage is TRBV6-5 and J usage is TRBJ2-1; D might be TRBD1 (6 bases). The CDR3 sequence is 15 residues long. The V gene's germline CDR1 is MNHEY and CDR2 SVGAGI. The germline V and J ends were trimmed by 1 base and 1 base, with 8 bases remaining between them.

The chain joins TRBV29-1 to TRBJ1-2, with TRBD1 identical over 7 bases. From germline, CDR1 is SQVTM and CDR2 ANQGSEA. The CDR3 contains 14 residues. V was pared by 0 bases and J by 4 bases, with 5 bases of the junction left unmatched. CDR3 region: CSVEEIQGSYGYTF. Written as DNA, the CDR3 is TGCAGCGTTGAAGAAATACAGGGGTCCTATGGCTACACCTTC.

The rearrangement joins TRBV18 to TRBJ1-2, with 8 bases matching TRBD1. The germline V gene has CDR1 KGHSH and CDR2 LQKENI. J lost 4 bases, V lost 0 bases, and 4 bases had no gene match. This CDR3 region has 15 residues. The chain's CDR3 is CASSPPGQVIYGYTF. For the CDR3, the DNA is TGTGCCAGCTCACCACCGGGACAGGTTATCTATGGCTACACCTTC.

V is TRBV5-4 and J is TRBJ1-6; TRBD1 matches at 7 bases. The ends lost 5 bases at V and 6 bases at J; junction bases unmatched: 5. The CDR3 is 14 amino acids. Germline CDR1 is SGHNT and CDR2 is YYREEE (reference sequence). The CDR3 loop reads CASSSGTVNSPLHF. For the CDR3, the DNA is TGTGCCAGCAGTTCCGGGACAGTTAATTCACCCCTCCACTTT.

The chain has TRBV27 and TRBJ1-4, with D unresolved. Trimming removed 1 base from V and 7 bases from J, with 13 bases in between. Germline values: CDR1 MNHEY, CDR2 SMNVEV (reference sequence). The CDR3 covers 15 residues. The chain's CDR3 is CASSLLGRVSEKLFF. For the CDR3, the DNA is TGTGCCAGCAGTTTATTGGGGAGGGTTAGTGAAAAACTGTTTTTT.

The CDR3 DNA sequence: TGCGCCAGCAGCAGACAGGGGGCGGAAGAGCAGTACTTC. Amino acids: CASSRQGAEEQYF. This chain uses TRBV5-1 with TRBJ2-7, with TRBD1 matching 10 bases. Unmatched junction bases numbered 5, after V lost 4 bases and J lost 7 bases. CDR3 length: 13 residues. Germline V gene sequence: CDR1 SGHRS, CDR2 YFSETQ.

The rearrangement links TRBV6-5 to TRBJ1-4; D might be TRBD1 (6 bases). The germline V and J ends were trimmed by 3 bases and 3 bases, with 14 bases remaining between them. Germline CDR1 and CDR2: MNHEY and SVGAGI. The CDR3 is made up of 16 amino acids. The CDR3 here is CASSYSQGLANEKLFF. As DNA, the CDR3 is TGTGCCAGCAGTTATTCCCAGGGGTTGGCTAATGAAAAACTGTTTTTT.